This T cell receptor (beta chain) came from a study of T cell repertoires in cytomegalovirus infection. Study-wide findings and caveats: Identification of carriers of CMV plus the relevant HLA was achieved through cumulative public TCR beta family frequency.

This clonotype was detected ten times or more. Its specificity is unknown. The germline V gene has CDR1 SEHNR and CDR2 FQNEAQ (reference sequence). Between the trimmed V and J ends, which lost 4 bases and 9 bases, there was a span of 16 bases. The CDR3 spans 14 residues. One entry per CDR3 protein results from TCRdb running MiXCR on the reads. The sample records 630,000 or so distinct CDR3 sequences, around 24% being singletons. The chain joins TRBV7-9 to TRBJ1-5, with D perhaps matching TRBD1 (6 bases). The material sequenced was CD8+ T cells from PBMCs. The sequence came from a human donor in good health (CMV status not recorded). Some clones in this sample may be carry-over from other donors' samples. The CDR3 loop is CASSSGGGLWPQHF. The CDR3 DNA is TGTGCCAGCAGCTCCGGGGGCGGGTTGTGGCCCCAGCATTTT.